This T cell receptor beta chain was sequenced for a study of spatial heterogeneity in lung cancer. Study background: The mean occurrence of each unique TCR and UMI combination in raw reads exceeded ten.

Looked up from germline, CDR1 is LNHDA and CDR2 is SQIVND (reference sequence). The length of the CDR3 is 12 residues. MiXCR, applied by TCRdb to the 5' RACE reads, yields one record per CDR3 protein. The sample has about 6,900 distinct CDR3 sequences, 4.5% to 7% seen once. The time point denotes: sample taken at primary tumor resection. The input material, whole RNA from tumor, nontumor lung or frozen PBMC, was sequenced unsorted. The cohort: approximately 74 early-stage, untreated non-small cell lung cancer patients. In the case of this clonotype: Its ends do not fully match the called genes, so a read error is possible. Since it is a stray read in a library aimed at alpha chains, this beta chain has a size that is not meaningful.

The sequence derives from a female donor with early-stage non-small cell lung cancer. The genes are TRBV19 and TRBJ2-7; D is ambiguous. This specimen consisted of normal lung tissue next to the tumor, obtained at surgery. The CDR3 sequence: CASSPNLYEEYF. CDR3 nucleotide sequence: TGTGCCAGTAGTCCCAACCTCTACGAGGAGTACTTC.